The source of this T cell receptor (beta chain) is a study of blood T cell repertoires in COVID-19. In the study overall: The United States, Italy and Spain supplied acute and convalescent COVID-19 samples. Nucleic acid was either cDNA or gDNA, and it came from T cells, B-cell-depleted T cells, or PBMCs.

In Seattle, patients joined the study during active infection and were tracked longitudinally. J lost 4 bases, V lost 5 bases, and 8 bases had no gene match. Germline V gives CDR1 SEHNR, CDR2 FQNEAQ (reference sequence). The CDR3 consists of 14 residues. As handled by the study authors: Amplification from reference gene primers served as the basis for estimated nucleated cell counts. Some clones are missing from TCRdb's copy, which holds only in-frame ones; the method was immunoSEQ multiplex PCR. The V and J calls and clone size were taken over from that table, and D and trimming were inferred from the DNA. The sample gives 150,000 to 200,000 clones, roughly nine tenths of which show up once; 9.5% to 12% is in the top ten.

What was sequenced was peripheral blood. The chain links TRBV7-9 to TRBJ2-7; 7 bases fit TRBD2. The sequence derives from a woman in her sixties or seventies with COVID-19, enrolled during active disease. CDR3 sequence: CASSQPGGGYEQYF. CDR3 DNA sequence: TGTGCCAGCAGCCAGCCCGGGGGAGGGTACGAGCAGTACTTC. The complete variable domain, with remaining parts taken from reference TRBV7-9 and TRBJ2-7, reads DTGVSQNPRHKITKRGQNVTFRCDPISEHNRLYWYRQTLGQGPEFLTYFQNEAQLEKSRLLSDRFSAERPKGSFSTLEIQRTEQGDSAMYLCASSQPGGGYEQYFGPGTRLTVT.